These 21 T cell receptor beta chains originate from one sample sequenced in a study of OX40 agonist ivuxolimab in advanced cancers. Here immunoSEQ multiplex PCR was the method, and the copy in TCRdb shows in-frame clones only, minus some. The sample holds nearly 95,000 clones, approximately 94% seen once. The material sequenced was CD4+ or CD8+ T cells sorted from blood, taken in a trial of the OX40 agonist ivuxolimab. These receptors were obtained from an adult with an advanced solid tumor such as melanoma, head and neck, liver or kidney cancer.

The chain has TRBV13 and TRBJ2-1; TRBD1 agrees at 9 bases. Germline V gives CDR1 PRHDT, CDR2 FYEKMQ (reference sequence). After removal of 3 bases from V and 9 bases from J, the junction contained 3 bases not matched to a gene. The CDR3 runs 13 residues. CDR3 nucleotides: TGTGCCAGCAGCTTGGGGACAGGGACTGAGCAGTTCTTC. Its protein product is CASSLGTGTEQFF.

This chain joins TRBV2 and TRBJ1-1, with D unclear. Trimming stripped 9 bases from V and 0 bases from J, with 14 bases between. CDR1 and CDR2 from the germline V gene are SNHLY and FYNNEI. The CDR3 loop spans 14 amino acids. In DNA form, the CDR3 reads TGTGCCAGAGAGAATGGGGATTTGAACACTGAAGCTTTCTTT. It specifies CARENGDLNTEAFF. Supplemented by reference TRBV2 and TRBJ1-1, the full variable domain reads EPEVTQTPSHQVTQMGQEVILRCVPISNHLYFYWYRQILGQKVEFLVSFYNNEISEKSEIFDDQFSVERPDGSNFTLKIRSTKLEDSAMYFCARENGDLNTEAFFGQGTRLTVV.

The chain joins TRBV15 to TRBJ1-2, with unresolved D. The V end lost 0 bases, the J end lost 4 bases, and 12 bases lay between the germline ends. This CDR3 region has 15 residues. Germline V gives CDR1 LNHNV, CDR2 YYDKDF (reference sequence). The CDR3 sequence: CATSRDDENIYGYTF. The DNA of the CDR3 is TGTGCCACCAGCAGAGATGACGAGAACATCTATGGCTACACCTTC.

The CDR3 region is CSVLWGEETQYF. The DNA for the CDR3 is TGCAGCGTTTTGTGGGGGGAGGAGACCCAGTACTTC. J is TRBJ2-5 and V is TRBV29-1, with D perhaps matching TRBD2 (6 bases). Deletions cut 5 bases from V and 5 bases from J, with 12 bases between. The CDR3 runs 12 residues. Looked up from germline, CDR1 is SQVTM and CDR2 is ANQGSEA.

J is TRBJ1-2 and V is TRBV6-5; 8 bases are a match to TRBD1. V dropped 5 bases and J dropped 4; count of bases not matched to a gene: 6. The V gene's germline CDR1 is MNHEY and CDR2 SVGAGI. This CDR3 comprises 14 residues. The CDR3 here is CASSPRTGSYGYTF. The CDR3 nucleotides are TGTGCCAGCAGTCCCCGGACAGGGAGCTATGGCTACACCTTC.

The chain joins TRBV7-8 to TRBJ2-4; 8 nucleotides agree with TRBD1. CDR3 size: 17 residues. Germline V CDR1 and CDR2: SGHVS, FQNEAQ. The trim removed 1 base at V and 4 bases at J, leaving 9 bases unmatched. CDR3 DNA: TGTGCCAGCAGCTTAGGGGGTATGAGGGACAGGAAAAACATTCAGTACTTC. It is translated as CASSLGGMRDRKNIQYF. Looking up the rest from reference TRBV7-8 and TRBJ2-4 gives the full variable domain: GAGVSQSPRYKVAKRGQDVALRCDPISGHVSLFWYQQALGQGPEFLTYFQNEAQLDKSGLPSDRFFAERPEGSVSTLKIQRTQQEDSAVYLCASSLGGMRDRKNIQYFGAGTRLSVL.

CDR3 amino acids: CASSLAGQGIGYEQYF. The CDR3, as DNA: TGCGCCAGCAGCTTGGCCGGACAGGGTATCGGGTACGAGCAGTACTTC. The chain employs TRBV5-1 and TRBJ2-7; 8 nucleotides align to TRBD1. From germline, CDR1 is SGHRS and CDR2 YFSETQ. V trimming: 0 bases; J trimming: 4 bases; junction bases outside the gene matches: 9. The CDR3 length is 16 residues.

The chain employs TRBV6-5 and TRBJ1-2; D is possibly TRBD1 (5 bases). Trimming removed 0 bases from V and 0 bases from J, with 8 bases in between. Germline-derived CDR1 and CDR2 are MNHEY and SVGAGI. This CDR3 comprises 15 residues. Here the CDR3 DNA reads TGTGCCAGCAGTTACTCGACAGATTCTAACTATGGCTACACCTTC. This gives the protein CASSYSTDSNYGYTF.

This clone was observed once. The rearrangement links TRBV7-8 to TRBJ2-7; no clear D gene. Germline CDR1 SGHVS, CDR2 FQNEAQ. The V gene lost 5 bases and the J gene lost 0 bases, with 8 bases spanning the gap. The CDR3 covers 13 residues. CDR3 residues: CASSPRSSYEQYF. In DNA, the CDR3 is TGTGCCAGCAGCCCGAGAAGCTCCTACGAGCAGTACTTC.

The V and J genes are TRBV7-9 and TRBJ1-4; D might be TRBD1 (6 bases). This CDR3 contains 14 residues. The germline V and J ends were trimmed by 7 bases and 4 bases, with 13 bases remaining between them. CDR1 SEHNR and CDR2 FQNEAQ come from the germline V gene (reference sequence). CDR3: CASKETGDNEKLFF. In nucleotides, the CDR3 is TGTGCCAGCAAAGAGACAGGCGATAATGAAAAACTGTTTTTT. Combining the CDR3 with reference TRBV7-9 and TRBJ1-4 gives the whole variable domain DTGVSQNPRHKITKRGQNVTFRCDPISEHNRLYWYRQTLGQGPEFLTYFQNEAQLEKSRLLSDRFSAERPKGSFSTLEIQRTEQGDSAMYLCASKETGDNEKLFFGSGTQLSVL.

V is TRBV5-1 and J is TRBJ2-1; 10 bases match TRBD1. The germline V gene has CDR1 SGHRS and CDR2 YFSETQ. V lost 4 bases and J lost 2; bases outside the gene matches: 3. This CDR3 is built from 15 residues. The CDR3 coding sequence is TGCGCCAGCAGCACCGGGACAGGGGCCTACAATGAGCAGTTCTTC. Protein: CASSTGTGAYNEQFF.

This clone was seen a single time. V is TRBV5-6 and J is TRBJ2-7; 9 bases map to TRBD2. The CDR3 is made up of 16 amino acids. The trim removed 4 bases at V and 0 bases at J, leaving 8 bases unmatched. CDR1 and CDR2 (germline): SGHDT, YYEEEE. The CDR3 nucleotides are TGTGCCAGCAGCGCCGGACTAGCGTTAAGCTCCTACGAGCAGTACTTC. Its translation: CASSAGLALSSYEQYF.

The V call is TRBV6-1, the J call TRBJ1-3; D might be TRBD1 (5 bases). The germline V and J ends were trimmed by 5 bases and 0 bases, with 8 bases remaining between them. The CDR3 totals 14 residues. Germline lookup yields CDR1 MNHNS and CDR2 SASEGT. The CDR3 DNA reads TGTGCCAGCAGTCAGGGTGGCTCTGGAAACACCATATATTTT. Protein: CASSQGGSGNTIYF.

This rearrangement joins TRBV15 to TRBJ2-7, with 10 bases identical to TRBD1. There are 16 residues in the CDR3. Trimming at V came to 3 bases and at J to 4 bases, leaving 9 bases not matched to a gene. CDR1 LNHNV and CDR2 YYDKDF come from the germline V gene (reference sequence). The CDR3 here is CATSSERTGGTYEQYF. Written as DNA, the CDR3 is TGTGCCACCAGCAGCGAACGGACAGGGGGAACGTACGAGCAGTACTTC.

The rearrangement links TRBV4-1 to TRBJ2-7, with D uncertain. Germline lookup yields CDR1 MGHRA and CDR2 YSYEKL. V was trimmed by 0 bases and J by 7 bases, leaving 16 bases between them. This CDR3 contains 15 residues. Here the CDR3 DNA reads TGCGCCAGCAGCCAAGAACCGGGCCCCCGGTGGGAGCAGTACTTC. This gives the protein CASSQEPGPRWEQYF.

The rearrangement joins TRBV11-2 to TRBJ2-3; D unclear. The V and J ends lost 3 bases and 10 bases respectively, with 8 bases between them. Looked up from germline, CDR1 is SGHAT and CDR2 is FQNNGV. The CDR3 spans 11 residues. CDR3: CASSFGRAQYF. CDR3 DNA: TGTGCCAGCAGCTTTGGCCGGGCGCAGTATTTT.

The chain couples TRBV6-6 to TRBJ2-7, with D perhaps given as TRBD1 or TRBD2 (6 bases each). Trimming left V 6 bases short and J 0 bases short, with 18 bases between. The V gene's germline CDR1 is MNHNY and CDR2 SVGAGI (reference sequence). The CDR3 extends over 16 amino acids. The CDR3 spells CASSPVGGRPSYEQYF. The CDR3 nucleotides read TGTGCCAGCAGCCCGGTAGGGGGGCGACCCTCCTACGAGCAGTACTTC.

The rearrangement uses TRBV9 and TRBJ2-7; tentatively, D is TRBD1 (8 bases). The V gene's germline CDR1 is SGDLS and CDR2 YYNGEE. The CDR3 has 15 amino acids. Trimming removed 2 bases from V and 5 bases from J, with 17 bases in between. The CDR3 region is CASSVGGTGADEQYF. The CDR3 nucleotides read TGTGCCAGCAGCGTGGGGGGGACAGGCGCAGACGAGCAGTACTTC.

DNA for the CDR3: TGTGCCAGCAGTTTTGTCTCACCCCAGGGACCTTATGACTATGGCTACACCTTC. It translates to CASSFVSPQGPYDYGYTF. This rearrangement joins TRBV28 to TRBJ1-2, with TRBD1 as a possible D gene (5 bases). With 3 bases removed from V and 3 bases from J, the gap between germline ends came to 23 bases. Germline CDR1 is MDHEN and CDR2 is SYDVKM. The CDR3 is made up of 18 amino acids.

The gene calls are TRBV5-8 and TRBJ2-7, with D unclear. The CDR3 is made up of 14 amino acids. Germline CDR1 reads SGHTS; CDR2 reads YDEGEE. V was shortened by 0 bases and J by 0 bases, with 7 bases between the two germline ends. For the CDR3, the DNA is TGTGCCAGCAGCTTGGTGCAGAGCTCCTACGAGCAGTACTTC. Protein: CASSLVQSSYEQYF.

This rearrangement joins TRBV19 to TRBJ1-4; D is unclear. Trimming stripped 3 bases from V and 0 bases from J, with 11 bases between. Germline loops: CDR1 LNHDA, CDR2 SQIVND (reference sequence). The CDR3 spans 16 residues. In DNA form, the CDR3 reads TGTGCCAGTAGTATTGATTCGTGGACAACTAATGAAAAACTGTTTTTT. It translates to CASSIDSWTTNEKLFF. Looking up the rest from reference TRBV19 and TRBJ1-4 gives the full variable domain: DGGITQSPKYLFRKEGQNVTLSCEQNLNHDAMYWYRQDPGQGLRLIYYSQIVNDFQKGDIAEGYSVSREKKESFPLTVTSAQKNPTAFYLCASSIDSWTTNEKLFFGSGTQLSVL.